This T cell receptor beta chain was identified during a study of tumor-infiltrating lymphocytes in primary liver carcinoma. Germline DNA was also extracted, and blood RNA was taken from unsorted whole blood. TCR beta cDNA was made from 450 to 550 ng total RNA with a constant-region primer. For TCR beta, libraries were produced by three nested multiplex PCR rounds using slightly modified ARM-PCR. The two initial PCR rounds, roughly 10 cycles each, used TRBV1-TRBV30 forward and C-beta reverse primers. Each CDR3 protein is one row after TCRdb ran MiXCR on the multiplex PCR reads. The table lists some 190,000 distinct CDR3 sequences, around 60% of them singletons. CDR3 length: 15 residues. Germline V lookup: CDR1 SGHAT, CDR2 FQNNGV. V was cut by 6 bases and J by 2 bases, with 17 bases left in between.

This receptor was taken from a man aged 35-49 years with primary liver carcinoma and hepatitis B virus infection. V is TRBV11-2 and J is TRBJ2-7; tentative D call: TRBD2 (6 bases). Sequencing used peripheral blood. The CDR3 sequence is CASRQWRDLTYEQYF. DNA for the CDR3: TGTGCCAGCAGGCAATGGCGGGACTTAACCTACGAGCAGTACTTC. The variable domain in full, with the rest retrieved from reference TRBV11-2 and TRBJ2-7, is EAGVAQSPRYKIIEKRQSVAFWCNPISGHATLYWYQQILGQGPKLLIQFQNNGVVDDSQLPKDRFSAERLKGVDSTLKIQPAKLEDSAVYLCASRQWRDLTYEQYFGPGTRLTVT.